One sample yielded the 4 T cell receptor beta chains listed below, sequenced in a study of blood T cells in healthy people across ages. Primed by a sample-barcoded 5' primer and a J-beta primer mix, a second PCR proceeded for roughly 7 to 11 cycles. TCRdb used MiXCR to reprocess the 5' RACE reads, holding one entry per CDR3 protein. The sample shows 550,000 to 750,000 distinct CDR3 sequences, more than 20% of them seen only once. Sequenced: blood. These receptors were obtained from a man between 65 and 79 years old in good health.

V is TRBV12-3 or TRBV12-4 and J is TRBJ2-7, with unresolved D. Trimming left V 5 bases short and J 4 bases short, with 9 bases between. The CDR3 covers 12 residues. CDR3 sequence reads: CASSPVAYEQYF. For the CDR3, the DNA is TGTGCCAGCAGTCCGGTGGCGTACGAGCAGTACTTC.

This chain connects TRBV18 to TRBJ2-5; 9 nucleotides align to TRBD1. The J call could be wrong; TRBJ2-7 is a better fit for the DNA end. This CDR3 contains 15 residues. Germline CDR1 reads KGHSH; CDR2 reads LQKENI. CDR3 sequence: CASSPSGTGTHEQYF. The CDR3 DNA reads TGTGCCAGCTCACCCTCCGGGACAGGGACCCACGAGCAGTACTTC.

This sequence joins TRBV11-2 and TRBJ1-2, with 8 bases that match TRBD1. CDR1 SGHAT and CDR2 FQNNGV come from the germline V gene. The trim removed 0 bases at V and 5 bases at J, leaving 11 bases unmatched. The CDR3 is made up of 17 amino acids. CDR3 nucleotide sequence: TGTGCCAGCAGCTTAGACTCTCGACAGGGGCTGGGTTATGGCTACACCTTC. Protein sequence: CASSLDSRQGLGYGYTF.

The table lists this clonotype with many counts. The chain uses TRBV9 and TRBJ1-2; D gene unclear. Germline loops: CDR1 SGDLS, CDR2 YYNGEE. V gave up 0 bases and J gave up 8 bases, with 17 bases separating them. There are 15 residues in the CDR3. The CDR3 region is CASSVGWEASPGYTF. The CDR3 coding sequence is TGTGCCAGCAGCGTAGGGTGGGAGGCCTCTCCCGGCTACACCTTC.